The 23 T cell receptor beta chains in this list originate from one sample, sequenced in a study of blood T cell repertoires in COVID-19. Produced via immunoSEQ multiplex PCR; TCRdb's table is partial and in-frame only. The sample yields under 300,000 clones, approximately 90% seen once. Sequenced: PBMCs or T cells enriched from blood (not recorded which). Receptors were obtained from a woman aged 25 to 39 with acute COVID-19.

The chain has TRBV7-9 and TRBJ1-1; D gene uncertain. The CDR3 length is 10 residues. CDR1 and CDR2 from the germline V gene are SEHNR and FQNEAQ (reference sequence). V gave up 7 bases and J gave up 11 bases, with 11 bases separating them. CDR3 bases: TGTGCCAGCATCAAATCCCCGGCTTTCTTT. Translated: CASIKSPAFF.

This clone showed up just once. V gene TRBV7-3 combines with J gene TRBJ2-2; 9 bases agree with TRBD2. The CDR3 has 17 residues. CDR1 and CDR2 from the germline V gene are SGHTA and FQGTGA. V shed 6 bases and J 1 base; nucleotides not matched to a gene: 9. The CDR3 loop reads CASSQTSGGRNTGELFF. The CDR3 coding sequence is TGTGCCAGCAGTCAGACTAGCGGAGGGAGGAACACCGGGGAGCTGTTTTTT.

V is TRBV7-8 and J is TRBJ2-1; the match to TRBD1 covers 9 bases. The CDR3 contains 15 residues. Germline V gene sequence: CDR1 SGHVS, CDR2 FQNEAQ. Trimming took 5 bases from V and 4 from J; bases not matched to a gene: 6. In DNA, the CDR3 is TGTGCCAGCAGCCCCACGGGACAGGGATACAATGAGCAGTTCTTC. Protein product: CASSPTGQGYNEQFF.

J is TRBJ2-4 and V is TRBV9; tentatively, D is TRBD2 (6 bases). The CDR3 runs 15 residues. V shed 3 bases and J shed 7 bases, with 17 bases lying between them. The germline CDR1 and CDR2 sequences are SGDLS and YYNGEE. CDR3 DNA: TGTGCCAGCAGCGCATCGGGAGTTGGGACGAACATTCAGTACTTC. It specifies CASSASGVGTNIQYF.

In the case of this clone: A read error may produce the germline difference seen at one junction end. The rearrangement joins TRBV30 to TRBJ2-7; a weak D match, TRBD2 (6 bases). Germline CDR1 and CDR2: GTSNPN and SVGIG (reference sequence). The CDR3 has 11 residues. CDR3 region: CAWRSRGRANF. In nucleotides, the CDR3 is TGTGCCTGGAGGTCGCGGGGCAGGGCCAACTTC.

The chain uses TRBV27 and TRBJ2-7, with D maybe TRBD1 (5 bases). There are 14 residues in the CDR3. Germline values: CDR1 MNHEY, CDR2 SMNVEV (reference sequence). Trimming stripped 2 bases from V and 5 bases from J, with 13 bases between. CDR3 coding DNA: TGTGCCAGCAGTTTACAGGGAAGGTTGAACGAGCAGTACTTC. Residues: CASSLQGRLNEQYF.

This clone was detected only once. The CDR3 reads CASSPQGYNTEAFF. The CDR3 DNA sequence: TGTGCCAGCAGTCCACAGGGTTACAACACTGAAGCTTTCTTT. The chain uses TRBV27 and TRBJ1-1; perhaps TRBD1 as D (6 bases). Trimming stripped 5 bases from V and 2 bases from J, with 12 bases between. The CDR3 runs 14 residues. Per germline, CDR1 MNHEY and CDR2 SMNVEV (reference sequence).

The rearrangement links TRBV5-6 to TRBJ2-7, with 7 bases that match TRBD1. V gave up 4 bases and J gave up 9 bases; unmatched junction bases: 7. Looked up from germline, CDR1 is SGHDT and CDR2 is YYEEEE. The CDR3 length is 12 residues. DNA of the CDR3: TGTGCCAGCAGCAAAGACAGGGATGGGCAGTACTTC. Protein sequence: CASSKDRDGQYF.

The J gene is TRBJ2-7, the V gene TRBV7-6; 13 positions agree with TRBD2. The CDR3 length is 16 residues. Germline assignment: CDR1 SGHVS and CDR2 FNYEAQ. V lost 2 bases, J lost 3 bases, and 4 bases stayed unmatched. CDR3: CASSLSGLAGLYEQYF. The CDR3 DNA reads as TGTGCCAGCAGCTTATCGGGACTAGCGGGACTCTACGAGCAGTACTTC.

The J gene is TRBJ1-4, the V gene TRBV19; 7 bases align to TRBD1. The J segment lost 0 bases and the V segment lost 5 bases, leaving 3 bases of the junction unmatched. The CDR3 is 15 amino acids. Germline V gives CDR1 LNHDA, CDR2 SQIVND (reference sequence). In DNA, the CDR3 is TGTGCCAGTAGTCCAGGGACAGCAACTAATGAAAAACTGTTTTTT. Encoded protein: CASSPGTATNEKLFF.

The chain carries TRBV25-1 and TRBJ2-7; a possible D gene is TRBD2 (5 bases). V lost 8 bases and J 6 bases, leaving 17 bases between the germline ends. CDR1 and CDR2 (germline): MGHDK, SYGVNS. This CDR3 is built from 13 residues. The CDR3 is CASAEVGVGEQYF. In DNA form, the CDR3 reads TGTGCCAGCGCCGAGGTGGGAGTTGGCGAGCAGTACTTC.

The V call is TRBV19, the J call TRBJ2-7; D is uncertain. This CDR3 has 15 residues. In germline, CDR1 is LNHDA, CDR2 SQIVND (reference sequence). V was trimmed by 3 bases and J by 3 bases, leaving 15 bases between them. The CDR3 region is CASSMGSVRVYEQYF. DNA of the CDR3: TGTGCCAGTAGTATGGGCTCGGTTAGAGTCTACGAGCAGTACTTC. Together with reference TRBV19 and TRBJ2-7, the CDR3 gives the full variable domain: DGGITQSPKYLFRKEGQNVTLSCEQNLNHDAMYWYRQDPGQGLRLIYYSQIVNDFQKGDIAEGYSVSREKKESFPLTVTSAQKNPTAFYLCASSMGSVRVYEQYFGPGTRLTVT.

The chain is built from TRBV25-1 and TRBJ1-6; D remains unclear. The CDR3 is 13 amino acids. Trimming cost V 1 base and J 7 bases, with 5 bases left between them. Germline V gene lookup returns CDR1 MGHDK and CDR2 SYGVNS. The CDR3 region has the DNA TGTGCCAGCAGTGAATTAAGCAATTCACCCCTCCACTTT. This gives the protein CASSELSNSPLHF. Drawing the rest from reference TRBV25-1 and TRBJ1-6, the complete variable domain is EADIYQTPRYLVIGTGKKITLECSQTMGHDKMYWYQQDPGMELHLIHYSYGVNSTEKGDLSSESTVSRIRTEHFPLTLESARPSHTSQYLCASSELSNSPLHFGNGTRLTVT.

As regards this clone: The sample contains more than one DNA sequence encoding this CDR3. This sequence joins TRBV7-9 and TRBJ2-1; 9 bases align to TRBD2. CDR3 length: 19 residues. Germline-derived CDR1 and CDR2 are SEHNR and FQNEAQ (reference sequence). Trimming at V came to 5 bases and at J to 3 bases, leaving 17 bases not matched to a gene. CDR3 coding DNA: TGTGCCAGCAGCCCCGAACGACGACTGACTAGCGGACACTACAATGAGCAGTTCTTC. Translation gives CASSPERRLTSGHYNEQFF. The full variable domain, in which reference TRBV7-9 and TRBJ2-1 provide the parts outside the CDR3, is DTGVSQNPRHKITKRGQNVTFRCDPISEHNRLYWYRQTLGQGPEFLTYFQNEAQLEKSRLLSDRFSAERPKGSFSTLEIQRTEQGDSAMYLCASSPERRLTSGHYNEQFFGPGTRLTVL.

The CDR3 spells CATTSGNSETQYF. CDR3 nucleotide sequence: TGTGCCACGACTAGCGGGAATTCGGAGACCCAGTACTTC. The chain employs TRBV19 and TRBJ2-5, with TRBD2 matching over 11 bases. Per the germline V gene, CDR1 is LNHDA and CDR2 is SQIVND (reference sequence). This CDR3 is built from 13 residues. Losses at the gene ends were 10 bases for V and 5 bases for J; bases not matched to a gene: 6.

This clone showed up just once. This rearrangement joins TRBV28 to TRBJ1-3; D not certain. The CDR3 spans 13 residues. The V end was cut by 4 bases, the J end by 1 base, with 5 bases between. Germline CDR1 MDHEN, CDR2 SYDVKM. CDR3 amino acids: CASSSLSGNTIYF. CDR3 bases: TGTGCCAGCAGTTCTCTTTCTGGAAACACCATATATTTT.

The J gene is TRBJ2-5, the V gene TRBV7-9, with a possible D match to TRBD2 (6 bases). This CDR3 has 14 amino acids. With 4 bases removed from V and 5 bases from J, the gap between germline ends came to 14 bases. Germline V gene data show CDR1 as SEHNR and CDR2 as FQNEAQ (reference sequence). CDR3 region: CASSSGLLTETQYF. CDR3 nucleotides: TGTGCCAGCAGCTCGGGACTTCTTACGGAGACCCAGTACTTC. The full variable domain, rest sourced from reference TRBV7-9 and TRBJ2-5, is DTGVSQNPRHKITKRGQNVTFRCDPISEHNRLYWYRQTLGQGPEFLTYFQNEAQLEKSRLLSDRFSAERPKGSFSTLEIQRTEQGDSAMYLCASSSGLLTETQYFGPGTRLLVL.

With regard to this clone: Compared with germline, one end of the junction differs, possibly owing to a read error. Other DNA sequences in the same sample also yield this CDR3. The chain combines TRBV7-7 with TRBJ2-3; 13 bases align to TRBD2. The germline V gene encodes CDR1 SSHAT and CDR2 FNYEAQ (reference sequence). The CDR3 is 15 residues long. DNA of the CDR3: TGTGCTAGCAGCTTGACTAGCGGGGGGACAGATACGCAGTATTTT. As protein: CASSLTSGGTDTQYF.

This sequence joins TRBV28 and TRBJ1-1; 7 positions agree with TRBD1. The V gene end was trimmed by 5 bases and the J gene end by 4 bases; junction bases not matched to a gene: 7. This CDR3 is built from 14 residues. Germline V gene data show CDR1 as MDHEN and CDR2 as SYDVKM. For the CDR3, the DNA is TGTGCCAGCAGTAGGAGGGGGCTAGTCACTGAAGCTTTCTTT. Its translation: CASSRRGLVTEAFF.

V and J are TRBV4-1 and TRBJ1-3; D gene unclear. Trimming removed 0 bases at V and 6 bases at J, with 12 bases between. The CDR3 spans 15 residues. Germline CDR1 and CDR2: MGHRA and YSYEKL. DNA for the CDR3: TGCGCCAGCAGCCAAGACGACGGAGGAAAAAACACCATATATTTT. It yields the protein CASSQDDGGKNTIYF.

In its sample, this clone was seen many times. The rearrangement joins TRBV25-1 to TRBJ1-5, with D perhaps TRBD1 (6 bases). The CDR3 has 18 amino acids. Germline CDR1 reads MGHDK; CDR2 reads SYGVNS. Trimming stripped 5 bases from V and 0 bases from J, with 20 bases between. CDR3 residues: CASSLSWGGKNSNQPQHF. In DNA, the CDR3 is TGTGCCAGCAGTCTTAGCTGGGGGGGCAAAAATAGCAATCAGCCCCAGCATTTT. The full variable domain, with the rest looked up from reference TRBV25-1 and TRBJ1-5, is EADIYQTPRYLVIGTGKKITLECSQTMGHDKMYWYQQDPGMELHLIHYSYGVNSTEKGDLSSESTVSRIRTEHFPLTLESARPSHTSQYLCASSLSWGGKNSNQPQHFGDGTRLSIL.

The V call is TRBV4-2, the J call TRBJ2-5; 11 positions agree with TRBD2. This CDR3 spans 18 amino acids. CDR1 is LGHNA, CDR2 YNFKEQ, per germline. V shed 2 bases and J 4 bases; nucleotides not matched to a gene: 12. The CDR3 DNA sequence: TGTGCCAGCAGCCAAAGGCGCCTAGCGGGGGGAGGGAGAGAGACCCAGTACTTC. Translating gives CASSQRRLAGGGRETQYF.

The chain recombines TRBV2 with TRBJ1-1; 8 nucleotides match TRBD1. The CDR3 totals 16 residues. Trimming cost V 3 bases and J 0 bases; bases outside gene matches: 6. Germline values: CDR1 SNHLY, CDR2 FYNNEI. CDR3 in DNA: TGTGCCAGCAGTGACCCCCAGGGGGCTATGAACACTGAAGCTTTCTTT. Protein: CASSDPQGAMNTEAFF.